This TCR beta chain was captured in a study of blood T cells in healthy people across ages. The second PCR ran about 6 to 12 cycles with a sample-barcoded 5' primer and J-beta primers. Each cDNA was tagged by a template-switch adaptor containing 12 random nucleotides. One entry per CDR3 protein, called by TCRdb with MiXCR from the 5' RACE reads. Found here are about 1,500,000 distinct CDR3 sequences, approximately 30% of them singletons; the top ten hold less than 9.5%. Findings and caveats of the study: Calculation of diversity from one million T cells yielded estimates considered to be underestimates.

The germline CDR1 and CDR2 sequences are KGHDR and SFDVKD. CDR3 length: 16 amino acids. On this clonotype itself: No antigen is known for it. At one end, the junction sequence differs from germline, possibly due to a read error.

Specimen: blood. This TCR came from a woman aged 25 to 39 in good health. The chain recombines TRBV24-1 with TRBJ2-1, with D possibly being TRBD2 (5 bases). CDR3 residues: CATGDPRTRMGNEQFF. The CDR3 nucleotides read TGTGCCACCGGTGACCCTCGGACTCGAATGGGCAATGAGCAGTTCTTC.